This T cell receptor (beta chain) was documented in a study of T cell repertoires in aging, cancer and after chemotherapy. The germline gives CDR1 GTSNPN, CDR2 SVGIG (reference sequence). Trimming shortened V by 0 bases and J by 0 bases, and 15 bases separated the two germline ends. This CDR3 is 17 amino acids long. Peripheral blood genomic DNA, not sorted cells or RNA, was the template. A mixed TRB-A/B primer pool amplified rearranged TRB by multiplex touch-down PCR. TCRdb itself ran the multiplex PCR reads through MiXCR, one entry per CDR3 protein. This table has over 8,000 distinct CDR3 sequences, under 45% appearing once.

Specimen: blood. The chain carries TRBV30 and TRBJ2-1, with D uncertain. This TCR was recovered from a human donor in good health. In nucleotides, the CDR3 is TGTGCCTGGAGTGTACCTTCTTTGGCCCCCTCCTACAATGAGCAGTTCTTC. This encodes CAWSVPSLAPSYNEQFF.